What follows are 5 T cell receptor beta chains derived from one specimen sequenced in a study of cytomegalovirus exposure and HLA in healthy donors. The primer mix had 60 Vbeta and 13 Jbeta primers. Sequenced by immunoSEQ multiplex PCR; TCRdb stores in-frame clones only, minus some. This table holds around 63,000 clones, approximately 71% found once. The sample consisted of PBMCs. The receptors were gathered from a man between 60 and 75 years old in good health and CMV-seropositive.

The rearrangement links TRBV5-5 to TRBJ2-7; 12 nucleotides agree with TRBD1. Trimming cost V 7 bases and J 2 bases; bases outside gene matches: 13. In germline, CDR1 is SGHKS, CDR2 YYEKEE (reference sequence). The CDR3 has 17 residues. The CDR3 coding sequence is TGTGCCAGCGGTCCGGGACAGGGGGCGATGGGAACCTACGAGCAGTACTTC. Translation: CASGPGQGAMGTYEQYF.

The chain uses TRBV19 and TRBJ2-4, with a tentative D call TRBD1 (6 bases). V was cut by 0 bases and J by 0 bases, with 15 bases left in between. Per germline, CDR1 LNHDA and CDR2 SQIVND (reference sequence). There are 18 residues in the CDR3. CDR3 sequence reads: CASSIDKGQRLAKNIQYF. As DNA, the CDR3 is TGTGCCAGTAGTATAGATAAAGGACAGAGACTAGCCAAAAACATTCAGTACTTC. The full variable domain, its missing parts supplied by reference TRBV19 and TRBJ2-4, is DGGITQSPKYLFRKEGQNVTLSCEQNLNHDAMYWYRQDPGQGLRLIYYSQIVNDFQKGDIAEGYSVSREKKESFPLTVTSAQKNPTAFYLCASSIDKGQRLAKNIQYFGAGTRLSVL.

This clone was observed a single time. The V call is TRBV6-1, the J call TRBJ1-3, with D perhaps TRBD1 (5 bases). The CDR3 loop spans 15 amino acids. Germline CDR1 is MNHNS and CDR2 is SASEGT. V was pared by 2 bases and J by 9 bases, with 17 bases between. CDR3 sequence: CASSELAGTLGTIYF. In DNA, the CDR3 is TGTGCCAGCAGTGAACTGGCAGGGACTTTGGGCACCATATATTTT.

The chain employs TRBV6-1 and TRBJ2-3; TRBD2 agrees at 10 bases. The CDR3 sequence is 15 residues long. Germline assignment: CDR1 MNHNS and CDR2 SASEGT. Trimming at V came to 11 bases and at J to 2 bases, leaving 10 bases not matched to a gene. CDR3 amino acids: CALAGASRTTDTQYF. CDR3 bases: TGTGCCCTAGCGGGGGCAAGCCGAACCACAGATACGCAGTATTTT.

The rearrangement links TRBV19 to TRBJ2-1, with a possible D match to TRBD2 (6 bases). The V gene lost 7 bases and the J gene lost 0 bases, with 13 bases spanning the gap. Germline V gives CDR1 LNHDA, CDR2 SQIVND (reference sequence). CDR3 length: 15 residues. CDR3 nucleotides: TGTGCCAGTAACGGCGGGGCGAGCTCCTACAATGAGCAGTTCTTC. The encoded protein is CASNGGASSYNEQFF. Using reference TRBV19 and TRBJ2-1 for the parts outside the CDR3, the full variable domain is DGGITQSPKYLFRKEGQNVTLSCEQNLNHDAMYWYRQDPGQGLRLIYYSQIVNDFQKGDIAEGYSVSREKKESFPLTVTSAQKNPTAFYLCASNGGASSYNEQFFGPGTRLTVL.